The clone carrying this T cell receptor (beta chain) was seen repeatedly, ten times or more. Antigen unknown. The data were obtained in a study of regulatory T cells in long-lasting Graves disease. Study in general: With positive TSH receptor antibodies and over 5 years of antithyroid drugs, Graves' disease was considered persistent.

Stated time point: persistent/refractory GD, antithyroid drugs over 5 years with positive TRAb. The authors made the TCR library using RNA they extracted from PBMCs. Investigators report Graves' disease was diagnosed under American Thyroid Association guidelines. CDR3 regions were amplified by Arm-PCR using iRepertoire HTBI primers to build TCR beta libraries. One entry per CDR3 protein, called by TCRdb with MiXCR from the multiplex PCR reads. The repertoire consists of 700,000 or so distinct CDR3 sequences, with around 30% occurring once and the leading ten covering around 42%. V shed 4 bases and J shed 0 bases, with 10 bases lying between them. The CDR3 covers 16 residues. CDR1 is SNHLY and CDR2 is FYNNEI in the germline V gene. Findings and limits, study-wide: Persistent patients had more shared public clonotypes (roughly 2,500) than new patients (roughly 900). Persistent disease samples used TRBV28, TRBJ1-2 and TRBJ2-5 preferentially.

The receptor was isolated from a female donor with Graves disease. The chain uses TRBV2 and TRBJ1-6; maybe TRBD1 (6 bases). The sequenced sample was peripheral blood mononuclear cells (PBMCs), obtained when the disease was refractory, from a patient treated with antithyroid drugs. CDR3 region: CASSAQGGSYNSPLHF. The CDR3 region has the DNA TGTGCCAGCAGTGCACAGGGCGGCTCCTATAATTCACCCCTCCACTTT.